This T cell receptor beta chain originates from a study of cytomegalovirus exposure and HLA in healthy donors. The method was immunoSEQ multiplex PCR; TCRdb's version includes in-frame clones alone and lacks a portion of them. The repertoire holds tens of thousands of clones, with 85% to 95% as singletons. The receptor's source is a young woman in good health and CMV-seronegative. The sequenced sample consisted of PBMCs.

The CDR3 loop is CASSPPATGIYEQYF. DNA for the CDR3: TGTGCCAGCTCACCACCCGCGACAGGGATCTACGAGCAGTACTTC. The gene calls are TRBV18 and TRBJ2-7, with 7 bases aligning to TRBD1. This CDR3 region has 15 residues. The germline V gene has CDR1 KGHSH and CDR2 LQKENI. V trimming: 0 bases; J trimming: 3 bases; junction bases outside the gene matches: 5. Together with reference TRBV18 and TRBJ2-7, the CDR3 gives the full variable domain: NAGVMQNPRHLVRRRGQEARLRCSPMKGHSHVYWYRQLPEEGLKFMVYLQKENIIDESGMPKERFSAEFPKEGPSILRIQQVVRGDSAAYFCASSPPATGIYEQYFGPGTRLTVT.